Listed below are T cell receptor beta chains from one sample, sequenced in a study of EBV T-cell therapy then PD-1 blockade in nasopharyngeal carcinoma. TCRdb keeps only in-frame clones here, not all; method: immunoSEQ multiplex PCR. Of 15,000 to 20,000 clones in the sample, around four fifths were seen once. What these receptors recognize is not known. Sequencing was performed on CD8+ T cells from blood, taken at day 0 from a patient whose treatment included autologous EBV-specific T cells and nivolumab. The origin of the receptors is a man in his forties or fifties with nasopharyngeal carcinoma. Each CDR3 is given with its conserved first and last residue. Each record gives: D gene, clone size, V gene, J gene, CDR3 protein, CDR3 DNA. D genes are given only for firm matches. Not every row has a clone size; where given, it reads once, few, many or a size class.

D: NA
size: NA
V: TRBV25-1
J: TRBJ2-3
CDR3: CASSDGGWNTQYF
DNA: TGTGCCAGCAGTGACGGCGGCTGGAATACGCAGTATTTT

D: NA
size: NA
V: TRBV5-1
J: TRBJ1-5
CDR3: CASSPLGGEVNQPQHF
DNA: TGCGCCAGCAGCCCTCTCGGGGGGGAGGTCAATCAGCCCCAGCATTTT

D: NA
size: NA
V: TRBV24-1
J: TRBJ1-6
CDR3: CATSDPQTGWRSPLHF
DNA: TGTGCCACCAGTGACCCACAGACGGGGTGGAGATCACCCCTCCACTTT

D: NA
size: NA
V: TRBV4-3
J: TRBJ2-1
CDR3: CASSQDQVGGYNEQFF
DNA: TGCGCCAGCAGCCAAGATCAGGTGGGGGGATACAATGAGCAGTTCTTC

D: NA
size: NA
V: TRBV7-9
J: TRBJ1-2
CDR3: CASSVTPGPLGYTF
DNA: TGTGCCAGCAGCGTAACCCCGGGTCCTCTGGGCTACACCTTC

D: NA
size: NA
V: TRBV5-8
J: TRBJ2-1
CDR3: CASSFGGLYNEQFF
DNA: TGTGCCAGCAGCTTCGGGGGCCTATACAATGAGCAGTTCTTC

D: NA
size: few
V: TRBV5-6
J: TRBJ2-7
CDR3: CASSLQVPYEQYF
DNA: TGTGCCAGCAGCTTGCAGGTGCCCTACGAGCAGTACTTC

D: NA
size: NA
V: TRBV4-3
J: TRBJ2-2
CDR3: CASSQAAFRDPGGELFF
DNA: TGCGCCAGCAGCCAAGCAGCTTTCAGGGATCCCGGCGGGGAGCTGTTTTTT

D: NA
size: once
V: TRBV7-9
J: TRBJ1-2
CDR3: CASSRDLFWGYTF
DNA: TGTGCCAGCAGCAGGGACCTTTTTTGGGGCTACACCTTC

D: TRBD2
size: NA
V: TRBV27
J: TRBJ2-1
CDR3: CASSLHGGEIPDEQFF
DNA: TGTGCCAGCAGTTTGCACGGGGGGGAGATCCCGGATGAGCAGTTCTTC

D: NA
size: NA
V: TRBV5-1
J: TRBJ1-5
CDR3: CASSLGDPTNQPQHF
DNA: TGCGCCAGCAGCTTAGGGGACCCGACCAATCAGCCCCAGCATTTT

D: NA
size: medium-sized
V: TRBV28
J: TRBJ1-2
CDR3: CASSTAFNYGYTF
DNA: TGTGCCAGCAGTACAGCTTTTAACTATGGCTACACCTTC

D: NA
size: NA
V: TRBV7-9
J: TRBJ1-1
CDR3: CASSPRAGNTEAFF
DNA: TGTGCCAGCAGCCCCCGGGCCGGGAACACTGAAGCTTTCTTT

D: NA
size: NA
V: TRBV4-1
J: TRBJ1-3
CDR3: CASSQDEGNTIYF
DNA: TGCGCCAGCAGCCAAGATGAAGGAAACACCATATATTTT

D: NA
size: NA
V: TRBV4-2
J: TRBJ2-7
CDR3: CASSQVSDLGEQYF
DNA: TGTGCCAGCAGCCAAGTTTCGGACCTGGGGGAGCAGTACTTC

D: NA
size: NA
V: TRBV3-1/TRBV3-2
J: TRBJ2-3
CDR3: CASSQSDAPSTDTQYF
DNA: TGTGCCAGCAGCCAGTCCGACGCACCTAGCACAGATACGCAGTATTTT

D: NA
size: NA
V: TRBV6-5
J: TRBJ1-1
CDR3: CASSIGGLSTEAFF
DNA: TGTGCCAGCAGTATAGGGGGGCTGAGCACTGAAGCTTTCTTT

D: NA
size: NA
V: TRBV5-5
J: TRBJ2-7
CDR3: CASRRTDYEQYF
DNA: TGTGCCAGCAGGAGGACAGACTACGAGCAGTACTTC

D: NA
size: few
V: TRBV25-1
J: TRBJ2-5
CDR3: CASSEGGGETQYF
DNA: TGTGCCAGCAGTGAAGGTGGGGGTGAGACCCAGTACTTC

D: TRBD2
size: NA
V: TRBV4-3
J: TRBJ2-7
CDR3: CASSQETSGVYEQYF
DNA: TGCGCCAGCAGCCAAGAGACTAGCGGGGTTTACGAGCAGTACTTC

D: TRBD1
size: once
V: TRBV13
J: TRBJ1-6
CDR3: CASSRDSAVYSNSPLHF
DNA: TGTGCCAGCAGCCGGGACAGCGCGGTATATAGTAATTCACCCCTCCACTTT

D: NA
size: NA
V: TRBV9
J: TRBJ2-4
CDR3: CASSVGFRGADIQYF
DNA: TGTGCCAGCAGCGTAGGATTCCGAGGGGCTGACATTCAGTACTTC

D: NA
size: once
V: TRBV6-4
J: TRBJ2-7
CDR3: CASSETGGCVPGDYEQYF
DNA: TGTGCCAGCAGTGAAACGGGGGGCTGCGTTCCCGGGGACTACGAGCAGTACTTC

D: NA
size: NA
V: TRBV4-2
J: TRBJ2-1
CDR3: CASSQDQRPGPTDEQFF
DNA: TGTGCCAGCAGCCAAGATCAACGGCCAGGCCCCACCGATGAGCAGTTCTTC

D: TRBD2
size: once
V: TRBV24-1
J: TRBJ2-1
CDR3: CATSETGGTSFLEQFF
DNA: TGTGCCACCAGTGAAACAGGCGGGACTAGCTTTCTCGAGCAGTTCTTC

D: NA
size: NA
V: TRBV7-9
J: TRBJ2-3
CDR3: CASSLGQGSPDTQYF
DNA: TGTGCCAGCAGCTTAGGTCAGGGGAGCCCAGATACGCAGTATTTT

D: NA
size: NA
V: TRBV6-2/TRBV6-3
J: TRBJ1-2
CDR3: CASSSTGGSGYTF
DNA: TGTGCCAGCAGTTCCACCGGGGGATCTGGCTACACCTTC

D: NA
size: once
V: TRBV5-5
J: TRBJ2-5
CDR3: CASSFPIVPQETQYF
DNA: TGTGCCAGCAGCTTTCCTATCGTCCCCCAAGAGACCCAGTACTTC

D: NA
size: NA
V: TRBV3-1/TRBV3-2
J: TRBJ2-3
CDR3: CASSGGVRTSTDTQYF
DNA: TGTGCCAGCAGCGGGGGTGTACGCACCTCCACAGATACGCAGTATTTT

D: NA
size: NA
V: TRBV6-5
J: TRBJ1-4
CDR3: CASSYGRTEAEKLFF
DNA: TGTGCCAGCAGTTACGGGCGGACCGAGGCTGAAAAACTGTTTTTT

D: NA
size: NA
V: TRBV27
J: TRBJ1-2
CDR3: CASSLRGDQGYTF
DNA: TGTGCCAGCAGCCTTAGGGGTGACCAGGGCTACACCTTC

D: TRBD2
size: NA
V: TRBV19
J: TRBJ2-5
CDR3: CASSTAGGAAETQYF
DNA: TGTGCCAGTAGTACAGCGGGGGGGGCCGCAGAGACCCAGTACTTC

D: TRBD1
size: NA
V: TRBV19
J: TRBJ2-5
CDR3: CASSSHRGLEETQYF
DNA: TGTGCCAGTAGTTCCCACAGGGGATTGGAGGAGACCCAGTACTTC

D: NA
size: NA
V: TRBV6-6
J: TRBJ1-5
CDR3: CATDKKGVDQPQHF
DNA: TGTGCCACCGATAAAAAGGGGGTTGACCAGCCCCAGCATTTT

D: NA
size: NA
V: TRBV4-3
J: TRBJ1-2
CDR3: CASSQERAGPYGYTF
DNA: TGCGCCAGCAGCCAAGAAAGGGCAGGTCCCTATGGCTACACCTTC

D: NA
size: NA
V: TRBV7-9
J: TRBJ2-5
CDR3: CASSLPRVDGQETQYF
DNA: TGTGCCAGCAGCTTACCGAGAGTTGACGGTCAGGAGACCCAGTACTTC

D: NA
size: few
V: TRBV29-1
J: TRBJ2-7
CDR3: CSVAGQSYEQYF
DNA: TGCAGCGTTGCGGGACAATCCTACGAGCAGTACTTC

D: NA
size: NA
V: TRBV6-4
J: TRBJ2-2
CDR3: CASSDSVQAGELFF
DNA: TGTGCCAGCAGTGACTCTGTTCAGGCCGGGGAGCTGTTTTTT

D: TRBD2
size: NA
V: TRBV27
J: TRBJ2-5
CDR3: CASSSGTREVGETQYF
DNA: TGTGCCAGCAGTTCCGGGACTAGAGAAGTCGGGGAGACCCAGTACTTC